This TCR beta chain was captured by sequencing in a study of cytotoxic CD8 clonotypes in ibrutinib-treated CLL. Study-level points and caveats: Clonality measured at baseline exceeded age-matched healthy donors, tracking circulating CD8+ T-cell counts. Sampling time points were not equivalent between sustained-remission and progressing patients.

Clones were read by immunoSEQ multiplex PCR, and TCRdb kept only the in-frame ones, dropping some. This table holds 250,000 to 350,000 clones, around 69% found once. As to this clone: Antigen: not known.

The receptor comes from a human donor with chronic lymphocytic leukemia. The source was PBMCs, collected at disease progression, from a patient treated with ibrutinib.

CDR3 DNA sequence: TGTGCTAGTGGTTTGGGGGGACAGGGGCTAAGCTCCTATAATTCACCCCTCCACTTT. Protein product: CASGLGGQGLSSYNSPLHF. The chain employs TRBV12-5 and TRBJ1-6; 10 positions match TRBD1. After removal of 1 base from V and 0 bases from J, the junction contained 6 bases not matched to a gene. This CDR3 comprises 19 residues. CDR1 LGHNT and CDR2 FRNRAP come from the germline V gene.